This TCR beta chain was captured by sequencing in a study of blood T cell repertoires in COVID-19. Trimming stripped 6 bases from V and 3 bases from J, with 8 bases between. CDR3 length: 12 amino acids. TCRdb keeps only in-frame clones here, not all; method: immunoSEQ multiplex PCR. Of under 200,000 clones in the sample, 65% to 90% are singletons; the top ten hold around 5.5%. This clone appeared once. This rearrangement joins TRBV12-3 or TRBV12-4 to TRBJ1-2; unclear D gene. Material: PBMCs or T cells enriched from blood (not recorded which). This sequence was found in a woman aged 55 to 70 with acute COVID-19. This chain's CDR3 is CASSPEDYGYTF. Here the CDR3 DNA reads TGTGCCAGCAGCCCTGAGGACTATGGCTACACCTTC.